This T cell receptor beta chain stems from a study of cytotoxic CD8 clonotypes in ibrutinib-treated CLL. Turning to the study itself: Median treatment time before response sampling was eleven to twelve months, range 6 to 36. General study points: The public clonotypes identified were infrequent and showed contraction or stability on treatment. Clonality increased at ibrutinib response, then returned toward baseline at progression.

Concerning this clone itself: Its specificity is not known.

Generated by immunoSEQ multiplex PCR, the TCRdb table keeps only in-frame clones and is missing some. This sample has approximately 100,000 clones, with approximately 80% found just once. Germline V gene data show CDR1 as MRHNA and CDR2 as SNTAGT. The trim removed 5 bases at V and 0 bases at J, leaving 8 bases unmatched. CDR3 size: 18 residues. Here the sequenced sample was PBMCs, taken after 24 months of ibrutinib treatment. The clonotype was recovered from a human donor with chronic lymphocytic leukemia. The rearrangement joins TRBV6-4 to TRBJ1-6; 9 nucleotides agree with TRBD1. CDR3 DNA: TGTGCCAGCAGTACAGGGGGCTTTGGGAGCTCCTATAATTCACCCCTCCACTTT. It is translated as CASSTGGFGSSYNSPLHF.